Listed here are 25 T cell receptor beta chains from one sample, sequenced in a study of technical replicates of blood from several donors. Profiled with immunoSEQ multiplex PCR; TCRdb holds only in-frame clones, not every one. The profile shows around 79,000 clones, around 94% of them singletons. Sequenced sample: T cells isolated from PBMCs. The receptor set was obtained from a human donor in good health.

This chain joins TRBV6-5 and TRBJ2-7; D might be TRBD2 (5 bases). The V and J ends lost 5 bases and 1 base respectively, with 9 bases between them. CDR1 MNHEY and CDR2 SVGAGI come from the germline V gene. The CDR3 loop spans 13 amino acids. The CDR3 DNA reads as TGTGCCAGCAGTCCCTCGGGGTCCTACGAGCAGTACTTC. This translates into CASSPSGSYEQYF.

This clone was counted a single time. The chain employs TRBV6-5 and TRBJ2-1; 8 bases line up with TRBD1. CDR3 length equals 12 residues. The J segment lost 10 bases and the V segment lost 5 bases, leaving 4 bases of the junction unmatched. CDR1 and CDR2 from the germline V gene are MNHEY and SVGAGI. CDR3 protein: CASSPRDREQFF. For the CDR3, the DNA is TGTGCCAGCAGTCCCCGGGACAGGGAGCAGTTCTTC.

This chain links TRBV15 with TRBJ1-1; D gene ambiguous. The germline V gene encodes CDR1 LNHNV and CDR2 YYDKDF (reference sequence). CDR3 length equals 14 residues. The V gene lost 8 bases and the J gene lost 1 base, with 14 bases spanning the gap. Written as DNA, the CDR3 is TGTGCCACCCGCCAAAGGGAGCCGAACACTGAAGCTTTCTTT. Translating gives CATRQREPNTEAFF.

In DNA, the CDR3 is TGTGCCGCGGACAGGGATGCTAATGAAAAACTGTTTTTT. It yields the protein CAADRDANEKLFF. The V call is TRBV30, the J call TRBJ1-4, with TRBD1 matching 8 bases. Germline-derived CDR1 and CDR2 are GTSNPN and SVGIG (reference sequence). The trim removed 8 bases at V and 3 bases at J, leaving 5 bases unmatched. This CDR3 is 13 amino acids long. Drawing the rest from reference TRBV30 and TRBJ1-4, the complete variable domain is SQTIHQWPATLVQPVGSPLSLECTVEGTSNPNLYWYRQAAGRGLQLLFYSVGIGQISSEVPQNLSASRPQDRQFILSSKKLLLSDSGFYLCAADRDANEKLFFGSGTQLSVL.

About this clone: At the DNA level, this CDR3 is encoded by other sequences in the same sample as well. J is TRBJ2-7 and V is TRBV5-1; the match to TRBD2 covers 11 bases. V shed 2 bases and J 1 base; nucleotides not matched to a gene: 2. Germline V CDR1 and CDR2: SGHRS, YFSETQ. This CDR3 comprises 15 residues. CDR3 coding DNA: TGCGCCAGCAGCTTAGGGACTAGCGGTTCCTACGAGCAGTACTTC. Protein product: CASSLGTSGSYEQYF.

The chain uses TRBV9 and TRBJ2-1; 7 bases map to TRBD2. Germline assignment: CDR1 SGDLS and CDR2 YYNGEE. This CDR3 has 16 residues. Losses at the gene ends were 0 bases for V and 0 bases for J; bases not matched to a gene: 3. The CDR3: CASSVAGGSSYNEQFF. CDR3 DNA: TGTGCCAGCAGCGTAGCGGGCGGGAGCTCCTACAATGAGCAGTTCTTC. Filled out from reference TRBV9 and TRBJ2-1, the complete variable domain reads DSGVTQTPKHLITATGQRVTLRCSPRSGDLSVYWYQQSLDQGLQFLIQYYNGEERAKGNILERFSAQQFPDLHSELNLSSLELGDSALYFCASSVAGGSSYNEQFFGPGTRLTVL.

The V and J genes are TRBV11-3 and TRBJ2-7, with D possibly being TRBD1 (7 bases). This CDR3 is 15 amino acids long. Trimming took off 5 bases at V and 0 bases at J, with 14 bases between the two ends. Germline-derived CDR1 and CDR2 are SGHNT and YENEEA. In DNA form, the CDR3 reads TGTGCCAGCAGCACAGGACAGGACTACTCCTACGAGCAGTACTTC. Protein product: CASSTGQDYSYEQYF.

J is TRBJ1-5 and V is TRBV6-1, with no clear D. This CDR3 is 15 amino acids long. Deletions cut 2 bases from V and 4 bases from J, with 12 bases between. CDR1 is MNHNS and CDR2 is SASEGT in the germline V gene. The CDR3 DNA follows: TGTGCCAGCAGTGAAACCCTACTAGTTAATCAGCCCCAGCATTTT. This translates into CASSETLLVNQPQHF.

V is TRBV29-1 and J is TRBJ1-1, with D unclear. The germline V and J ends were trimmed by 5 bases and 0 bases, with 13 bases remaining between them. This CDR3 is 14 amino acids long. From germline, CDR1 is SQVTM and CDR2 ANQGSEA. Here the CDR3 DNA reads TGCAGCGTTACCTTTGGAGGGATGAACACTGAAGCTTTCTTT. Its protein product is CSVTFGGMNTEAFF.

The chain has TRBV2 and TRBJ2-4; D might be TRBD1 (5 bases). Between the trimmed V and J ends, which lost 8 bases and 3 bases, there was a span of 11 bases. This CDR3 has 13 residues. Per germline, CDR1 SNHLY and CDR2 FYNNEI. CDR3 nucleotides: TGTGCCAGCTATAGGGGCGGCAAAAACATTCAGTACTTC. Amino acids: CASYRGGKNIQYF.

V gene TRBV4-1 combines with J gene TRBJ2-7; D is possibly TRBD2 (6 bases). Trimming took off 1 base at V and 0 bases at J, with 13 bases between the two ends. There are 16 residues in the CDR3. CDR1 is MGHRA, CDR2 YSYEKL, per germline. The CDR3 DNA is TGCGCCAGCAGCCAAGTGGGAAGGACTAACTCCTACGAGCAGTACTTC. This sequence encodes CASSQVGRTNSYEQYF.

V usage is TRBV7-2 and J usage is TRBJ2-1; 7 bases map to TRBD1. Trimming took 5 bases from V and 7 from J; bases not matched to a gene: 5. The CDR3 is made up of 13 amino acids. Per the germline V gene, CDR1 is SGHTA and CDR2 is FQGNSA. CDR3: CASSRGPANEQFF. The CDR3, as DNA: TGTGCCAGCAGCAGGGGGCCCGCTAATGAGCAGTTCTTC.

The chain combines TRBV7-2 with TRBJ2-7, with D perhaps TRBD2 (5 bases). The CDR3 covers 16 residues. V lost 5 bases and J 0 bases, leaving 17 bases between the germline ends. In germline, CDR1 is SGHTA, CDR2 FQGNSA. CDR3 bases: TGTGCCAGCAGCAAATCTGGCGGGTGGAGCTCCTACGAGCAGTACTTC. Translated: CASSKSGGWSSYEQYF.

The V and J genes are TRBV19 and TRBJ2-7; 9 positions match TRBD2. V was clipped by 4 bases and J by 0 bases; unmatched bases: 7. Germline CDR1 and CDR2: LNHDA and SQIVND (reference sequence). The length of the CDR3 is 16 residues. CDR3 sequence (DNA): TGTGCCAGTAGTACGTTAGCGGGAGAAACCTCCTACGAGCAGTACTTC. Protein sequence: CASSTLAGETSYEQYF.

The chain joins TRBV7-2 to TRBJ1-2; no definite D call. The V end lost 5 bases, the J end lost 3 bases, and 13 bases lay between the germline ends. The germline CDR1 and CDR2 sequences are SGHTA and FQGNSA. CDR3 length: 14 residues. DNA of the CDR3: TGTGCCAGCAGCCCCGGGTTCGGCGACTATGGCTACACCTTC. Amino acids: CASSPGFGDYGYTF.

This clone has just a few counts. The CDR3 protein is CASRLAGGQNIQYF. The CDR3 nucleotides are TGCGCCAGCAGACTAGCGGGAGGTCAAAACATTCAGTACTTC. The V and J genes are TRBV5-1 and TRBJ2-4, with 12 bases matching TRBD2. From germline, CDR1 is SGHRS and CDR2 YFSETQ. The CDR3 has 14 residues. Trimming at V came to 5 bases and at J to 5 bases, leaving 2 bases not matched to a gene. Full variable domain (remainder filled in from reference TRBV5-1 and TRBJ2-4): KAGVTQTPRYLIKTRGQQVTLSCSPISGHRSVSWYQQTPGQGLQFLFEYFSETQRNKGNFPGRFSGRQFSNSRSEMNVSTLELGDSALYLCASRLAGGQNIQYFGAGTRLSVL.

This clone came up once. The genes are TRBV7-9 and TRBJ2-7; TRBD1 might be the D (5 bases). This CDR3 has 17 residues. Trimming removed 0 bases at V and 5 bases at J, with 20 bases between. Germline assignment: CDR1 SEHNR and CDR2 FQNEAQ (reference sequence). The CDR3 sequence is CASSLALRGSIDNEQYF. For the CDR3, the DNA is TGTGCCAGCAGCTTAGCGTTAAGGGGTAGTATTGACAACGAGCAGTACTTC. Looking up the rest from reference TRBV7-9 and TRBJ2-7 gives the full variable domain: DTGVSQNPRHKITKRGQNVTFRCDPISEHNRLYWYRQTLGQGPEFLTYFQNEAQLEKSRLLSDRFSAERPKGSFSTLEIQRTEQGDSAMYLCASSLALRGSIDNEQYFGPGTRLTVT.

CDR3 amino acids: CASSLGTGATNEKLFF. DNA of the CDR3: TGTGCCAGCAGCTTGGGGACAGGGGCAACTAATGAAAAACTGTTTTTT. The J gene is TRBJ1-4, the V gene TRBV7-8; 10 nucleotides align to TRBD1. The ends lost 3 bases at V and 0 bases at J; junction bases unmatched: 1. CDR1 and CDR2 (germline): SGHVS, FQNEAQ. This CDR3 is built from 16 residues.

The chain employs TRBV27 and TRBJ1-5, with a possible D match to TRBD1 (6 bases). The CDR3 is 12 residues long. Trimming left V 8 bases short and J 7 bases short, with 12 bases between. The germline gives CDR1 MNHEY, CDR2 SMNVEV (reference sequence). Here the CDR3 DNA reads TGTGCCAGCGGGGGGGCGAGACAGCCCCAGCATTTT. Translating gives CASGGARQPQHF.

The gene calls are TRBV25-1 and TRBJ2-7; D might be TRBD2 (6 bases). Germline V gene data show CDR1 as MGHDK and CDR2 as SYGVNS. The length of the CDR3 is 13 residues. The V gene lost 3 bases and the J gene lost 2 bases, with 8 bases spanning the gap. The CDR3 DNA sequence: TGTGCCAGCAGTGATCCGGGGGCCTACGAGCAGTACTTC. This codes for CASSDPGAYEQYF.

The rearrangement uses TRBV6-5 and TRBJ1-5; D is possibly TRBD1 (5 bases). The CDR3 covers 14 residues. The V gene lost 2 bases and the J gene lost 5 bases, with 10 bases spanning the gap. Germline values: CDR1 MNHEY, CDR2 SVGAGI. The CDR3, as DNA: TGTGCCAGCAGTTACGGGGGAGGGGATCAGCCCCAGCATTTT. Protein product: CASSYGGGDQPQHF.

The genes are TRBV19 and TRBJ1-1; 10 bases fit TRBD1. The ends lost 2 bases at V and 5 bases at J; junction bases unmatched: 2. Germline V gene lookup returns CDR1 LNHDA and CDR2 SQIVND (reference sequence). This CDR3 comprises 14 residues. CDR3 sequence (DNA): TGTGCCAGTAGTATAATGGGACAGGGGACTGAAGCTTTCTTT. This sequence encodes CASSIMGQGTEAFF.

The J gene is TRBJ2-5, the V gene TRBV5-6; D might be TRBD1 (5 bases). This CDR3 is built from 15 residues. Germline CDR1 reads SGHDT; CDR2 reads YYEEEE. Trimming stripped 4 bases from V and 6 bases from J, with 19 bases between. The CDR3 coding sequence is TGTGCCAGCAGCGTACTTGACAGCGATCGGCAGACCCAGTACTTC. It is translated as CASSVLDSDRQTQYF.

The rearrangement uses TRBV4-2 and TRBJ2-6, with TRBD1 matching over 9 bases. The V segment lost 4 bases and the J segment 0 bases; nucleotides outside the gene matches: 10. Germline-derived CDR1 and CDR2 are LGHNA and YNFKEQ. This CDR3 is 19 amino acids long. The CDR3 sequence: CASSRVSGQGPSGANVLTF. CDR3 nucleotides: TGTGCCAGCAGCCGGGTTTCGGGACAGGGCCCCTCTGGGGCCAACGTCCTGACTTTC.

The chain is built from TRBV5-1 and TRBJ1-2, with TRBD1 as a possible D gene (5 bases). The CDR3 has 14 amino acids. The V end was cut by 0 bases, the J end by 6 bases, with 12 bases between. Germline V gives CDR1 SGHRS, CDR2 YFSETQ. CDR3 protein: CASSLEAGRDGYTF. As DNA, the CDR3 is TGCGCCAGCAGCTTGGAGGCAGGGCGAGATGGCTACACCTTC. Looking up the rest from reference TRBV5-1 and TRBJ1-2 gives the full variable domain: KAGVTQTPRYLIKTRGQQVTLSCSPISGHRSVSWYQQTPGQGLQFLFEYFSETQRNKGNFPGRFSGRQFSNSRSEMNVSTLELGDSALYLCASSLEAGRDGYTFGSGTRLTVV.